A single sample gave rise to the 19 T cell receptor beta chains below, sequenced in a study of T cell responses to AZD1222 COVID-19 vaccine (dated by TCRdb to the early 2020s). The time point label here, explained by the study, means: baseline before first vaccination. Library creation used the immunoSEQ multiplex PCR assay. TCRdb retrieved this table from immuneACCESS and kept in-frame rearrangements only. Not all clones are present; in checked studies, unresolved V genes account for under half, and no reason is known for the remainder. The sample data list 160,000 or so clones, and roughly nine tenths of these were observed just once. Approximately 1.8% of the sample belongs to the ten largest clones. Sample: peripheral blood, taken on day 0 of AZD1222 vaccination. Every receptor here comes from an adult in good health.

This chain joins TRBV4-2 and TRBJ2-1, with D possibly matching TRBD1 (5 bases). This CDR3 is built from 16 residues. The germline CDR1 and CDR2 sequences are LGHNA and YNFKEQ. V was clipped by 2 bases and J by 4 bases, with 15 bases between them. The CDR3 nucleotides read TGTGCCAGCAGCCAAAATGGGCAGGGAAAATACAATGAGCAGTTCTTC. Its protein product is CASSQNGQGKYNEQFF.

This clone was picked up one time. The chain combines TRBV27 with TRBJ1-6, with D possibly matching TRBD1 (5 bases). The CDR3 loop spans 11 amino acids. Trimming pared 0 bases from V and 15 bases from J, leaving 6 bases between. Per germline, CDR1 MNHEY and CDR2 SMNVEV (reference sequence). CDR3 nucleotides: TGTGCCAGCAGTTTATCGGGGGGCCTCCACTTT. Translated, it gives CASSLSGGLHF.

This CDR3 is CASSIRDATYEQYF. CDR3 nucleotide sequence: TGTGCCAGTAGTATCCGGGACGCTACCTACGAGCAGTACTTC. The rearrangement uses TRBV19 and TRBJ2-7; the D call may be TRBD1 or TRBD2 (5 bases each). This CDR3 comprises 14 residues. V dropped 3 bases and J dropped 2 bases, with 11 bases sitting between them. The germline V gene has CDR1 LNHDA and CDR2 SQIVND (reference sequence). Full variable domain (remainder filled in from reference TRBV19 and TRBJ2-7): DGGITQSPKYLFRKEGQNVTLSCEQNLNHDAMYWYRQDPGQGLRLIYYSQIVNDFQKGDIAEGYSVSREKKESFPLTVTSAQKNPTAFYLCASSIRDATYEQYFGPGTRLTVT.

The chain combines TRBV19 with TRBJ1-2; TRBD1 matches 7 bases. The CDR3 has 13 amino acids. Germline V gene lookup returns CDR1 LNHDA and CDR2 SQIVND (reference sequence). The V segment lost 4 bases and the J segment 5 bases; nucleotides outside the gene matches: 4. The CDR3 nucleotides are TGTGCCAGTAGTACGGGACAGCTATATGGCTACACCTTC. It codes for CASSTGQLYGYTF. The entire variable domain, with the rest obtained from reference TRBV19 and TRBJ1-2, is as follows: DGGITQSPKYLFRKEGQNVTLSCEQNLNHDAMYWYRQDPGQGLRLIYYSQIVNDFQKGDIAEGYSVSREKKESFPLTVTSAQKNPTAFYLCASSTGQLYGYTFGSGTRLTVV.

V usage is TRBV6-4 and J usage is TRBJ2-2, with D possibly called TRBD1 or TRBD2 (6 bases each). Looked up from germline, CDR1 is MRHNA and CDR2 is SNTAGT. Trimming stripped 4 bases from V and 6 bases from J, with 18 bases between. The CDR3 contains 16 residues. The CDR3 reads CASSGEGGAVAGELFF. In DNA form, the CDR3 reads TGTGCCAGCAGTGGAGAGGGGGGCGCAGTAGCCGGGGAGCTGTTTTTT.

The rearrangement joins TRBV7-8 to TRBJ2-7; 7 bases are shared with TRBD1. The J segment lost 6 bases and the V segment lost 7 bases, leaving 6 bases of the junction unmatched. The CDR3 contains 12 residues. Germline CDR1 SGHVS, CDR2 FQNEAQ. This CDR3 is CASTSTGREQYF. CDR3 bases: TGTGCCAGCACCTCGACAGGGCGCGAGCAGTACTTC.

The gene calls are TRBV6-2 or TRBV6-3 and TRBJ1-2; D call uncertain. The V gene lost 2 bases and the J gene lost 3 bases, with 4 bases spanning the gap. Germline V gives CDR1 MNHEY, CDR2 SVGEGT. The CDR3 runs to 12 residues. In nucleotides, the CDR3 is TGTGCCAGCAGTTACGGTGACTATGGCTACACCTTC. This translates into CASSYGDYGYTF.

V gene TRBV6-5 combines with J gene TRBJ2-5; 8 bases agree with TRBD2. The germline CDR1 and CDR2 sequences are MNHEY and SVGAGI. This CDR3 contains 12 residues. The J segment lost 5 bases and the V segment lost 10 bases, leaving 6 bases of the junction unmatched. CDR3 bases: TGTGCCACACTAGCGGTAGGGGAGACCCAGTACTTC. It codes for CATLAVGETQYF.

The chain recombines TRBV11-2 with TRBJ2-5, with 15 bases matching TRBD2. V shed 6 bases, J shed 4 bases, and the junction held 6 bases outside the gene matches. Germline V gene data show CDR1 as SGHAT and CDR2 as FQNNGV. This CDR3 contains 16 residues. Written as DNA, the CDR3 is TGTGCCAGCAGGGGACTAGCGGGAGGAGGTCGAGAGACCCAGTACTTC. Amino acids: CASRGLAGGGRETQYF.

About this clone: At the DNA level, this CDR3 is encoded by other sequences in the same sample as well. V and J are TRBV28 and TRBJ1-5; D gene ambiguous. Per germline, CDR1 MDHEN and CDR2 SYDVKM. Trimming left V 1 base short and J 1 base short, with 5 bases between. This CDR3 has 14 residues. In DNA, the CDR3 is TGTGCCAGCAGTTTATTGTCAAGCAATCAGCCCCAGCATTTT. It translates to CASSLLSSNQPQHF.

The CDR3 is CASSSTQMNTEAFF. The CDR3 DNA sequence: TGTGCCAGCAGCTCCACACAGATGAACACTGAAGCTTTCTTT. The chain links TRBV7-9 to TRBJ1-1; D gene unclear. Looked up from germline, CDR1 is SEHNR and CDR2 is FQNEAQ (reference sequence). CDR3 length: 14 amino acids. The germline V and J ends were trimmed by 4 bases and 0 bases, with 9 bases remaining between them.

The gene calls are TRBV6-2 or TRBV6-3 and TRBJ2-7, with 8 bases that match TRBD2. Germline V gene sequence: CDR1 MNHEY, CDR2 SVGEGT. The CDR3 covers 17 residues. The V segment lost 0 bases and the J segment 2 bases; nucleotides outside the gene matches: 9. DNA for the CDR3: TGTGCCAGCAGTTACTCGAGGCCGACCGGGAGGGCCTACGAGCAGTACTTC. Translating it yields CASSYSRPTGRAYEQYF.

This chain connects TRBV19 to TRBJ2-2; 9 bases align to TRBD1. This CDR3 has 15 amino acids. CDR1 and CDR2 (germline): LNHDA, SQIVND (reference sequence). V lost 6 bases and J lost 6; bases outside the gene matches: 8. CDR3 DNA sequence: TGTGCCAGTAGCACCGGGACAGGGATTCCCGGGGAGCTGTTTTTT. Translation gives CASSTGTGIPGELFF.

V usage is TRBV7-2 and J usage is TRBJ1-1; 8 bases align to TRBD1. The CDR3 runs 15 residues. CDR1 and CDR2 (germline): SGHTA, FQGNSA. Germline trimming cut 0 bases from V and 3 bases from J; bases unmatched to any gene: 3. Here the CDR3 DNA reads TGTGCCAGCAGCTTAGCTACAGGGGGAGACACTGAAGCTTTCTTT. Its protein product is CASSLATGGDTEAFF.

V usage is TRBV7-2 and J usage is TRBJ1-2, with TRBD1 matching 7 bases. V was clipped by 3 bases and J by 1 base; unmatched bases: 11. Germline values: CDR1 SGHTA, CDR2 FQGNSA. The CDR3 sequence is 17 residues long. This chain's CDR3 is CASSFLDRAFSNYGYTF. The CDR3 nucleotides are TGTGCCAGCAGCTTTTTAGACAGGGCATTTAGTAACTATGGCTACACCTTC.

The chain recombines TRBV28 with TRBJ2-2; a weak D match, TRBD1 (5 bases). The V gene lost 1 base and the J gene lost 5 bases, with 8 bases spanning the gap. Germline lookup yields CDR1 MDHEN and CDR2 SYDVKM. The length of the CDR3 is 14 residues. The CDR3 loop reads CASSLFQGTGELFF. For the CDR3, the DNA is TGTGCCAGCAGTTTATTTCAGGGTACCGGGGAGCTGTTTTTT.

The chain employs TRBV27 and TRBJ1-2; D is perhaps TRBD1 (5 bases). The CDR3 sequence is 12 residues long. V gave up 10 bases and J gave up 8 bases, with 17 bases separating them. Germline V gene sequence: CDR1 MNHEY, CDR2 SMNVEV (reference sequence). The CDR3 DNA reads TGTGCCACGACAGATTTTTCGCGGGGCTACACCTTC. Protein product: CATTDFSRGYTF.

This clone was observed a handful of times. The chain's CDR3 is CASSLGSAYNEQFF. CDR3 bases: TGCGCCAGCAGCTTGGGCTCGGCATACAATGAGCAGTTCTTC. This chain links TRBV5-1 with TRBJ2-1; D gene uncertain. V was clipped by 0 bases and J by 4 bases, with 8 bases between them. The CDR3 contains 14 residues. The germline V gene has CDR1 SGHRS and CDR2 YFSETQ.

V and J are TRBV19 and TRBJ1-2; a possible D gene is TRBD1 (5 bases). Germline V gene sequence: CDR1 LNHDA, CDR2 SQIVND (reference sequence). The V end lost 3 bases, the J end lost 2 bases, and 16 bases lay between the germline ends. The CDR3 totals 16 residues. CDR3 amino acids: CASSMVSQGGNYGYTF. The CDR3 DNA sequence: TGTGCCAGTAGTATGGTGTCTCAGGGCGGGAACTATGGCTACACCTTC. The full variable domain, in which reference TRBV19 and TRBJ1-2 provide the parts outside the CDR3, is DGGITQSPKYLFRKEGQNVTLSCEQNLNHDAMYWYRQDPGQGLRLIYYSQIVNDFQKGDIAEGYSVSREKKESFPLTVTSAQKNPTAFYLCASSMVSQGGNYGYTFGSGTRLTVV.